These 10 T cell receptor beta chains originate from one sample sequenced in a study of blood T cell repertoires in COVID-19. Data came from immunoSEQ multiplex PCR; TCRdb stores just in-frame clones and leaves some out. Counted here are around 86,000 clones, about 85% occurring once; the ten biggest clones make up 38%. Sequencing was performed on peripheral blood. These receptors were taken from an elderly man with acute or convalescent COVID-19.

CDR3 sequence reads: CASSQATGQFYGYTF. The CDR3 region has the DNA TGTGCCAGCAGCCAAGCTACCGGACAGTTCTATGGCTACACCTTC. The genes are TRBV14 and TRBJ1-2, with D tentatively TRBD1 (6 bases). Trimming pared 1 base from V and 4 bases from J, leaving 13 bases between. From germline, CDR1 is SGHDN and CDR2 FVKESK. The CDR3 covers 15 residues.

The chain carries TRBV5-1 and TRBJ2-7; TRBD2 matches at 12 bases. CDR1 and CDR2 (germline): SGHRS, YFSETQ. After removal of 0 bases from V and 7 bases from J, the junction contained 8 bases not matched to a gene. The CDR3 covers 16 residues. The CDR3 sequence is CASSLVASGRVREQYF. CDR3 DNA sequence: TGCGCCAGCAGCTTGGTGGCTAGCGGGAGGGTACGGGAGCAGTACTTC.

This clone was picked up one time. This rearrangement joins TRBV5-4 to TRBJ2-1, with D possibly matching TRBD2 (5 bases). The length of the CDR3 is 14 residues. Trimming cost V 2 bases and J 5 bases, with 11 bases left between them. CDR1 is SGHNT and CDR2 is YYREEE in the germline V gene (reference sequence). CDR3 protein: CASSLEDWDNEQFF. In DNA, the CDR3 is TGTGCCAGCAGCTTAGAGGACTGGGACAATGAGCAGTTCTTC. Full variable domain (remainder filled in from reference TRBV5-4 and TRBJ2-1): ETGVTQSPTHLIKTRGQQVTLRCSSQSGHNTVSWYQQALGQGPQFIFQYYREEENGRGNFPPRFSGLQFPNYSSELNVNALELDDSALYLCASSLEDWDNEQFFGPGTRLTVL.

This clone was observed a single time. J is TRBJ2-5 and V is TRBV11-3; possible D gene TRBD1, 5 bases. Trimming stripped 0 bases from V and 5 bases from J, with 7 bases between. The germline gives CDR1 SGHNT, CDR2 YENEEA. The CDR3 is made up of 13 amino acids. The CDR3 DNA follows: TGTGCCAGCAGCTTAGAGGCAGGGGAGACCCAGTACTTC. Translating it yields CASSLEAGETQYF.

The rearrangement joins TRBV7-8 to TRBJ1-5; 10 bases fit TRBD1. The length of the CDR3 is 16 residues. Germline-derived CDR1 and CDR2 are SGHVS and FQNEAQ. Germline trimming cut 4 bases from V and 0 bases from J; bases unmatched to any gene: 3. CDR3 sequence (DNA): TGTGCCAGCAGCTCGGGACAGGGGAATAGCAATCAGCCCCAGCATTTT. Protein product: CASSSGQGNSNQPQHF. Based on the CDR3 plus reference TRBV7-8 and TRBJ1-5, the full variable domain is GAGVSQSPRYKVAKRGQDVALRCDPISGHVSLFWYQQALGQGPEFLTYFQNEAQLDKSGLPSDRFFAERPEGSVSTLKIQRTQQEDSAVYLCASSSGQGNSNQPQHFGDGTRLSIL.

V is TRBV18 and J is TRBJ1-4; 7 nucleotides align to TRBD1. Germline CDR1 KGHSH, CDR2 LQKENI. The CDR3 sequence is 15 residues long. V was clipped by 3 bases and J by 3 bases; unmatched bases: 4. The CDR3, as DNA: TGTGCCAGCTCACCCCCGGGACAGCCTAATGAAAAACTGTTTTTT. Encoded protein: CASSPPGQPNEKLFF. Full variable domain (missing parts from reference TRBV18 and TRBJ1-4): NAGVMQNPRHLVRRRGQEARLRCSPMKGHSHVYWYRQLPEEGLKFMVYLQKENIIDESGMPKERFSAEFPKEGPSILRIQQVVRGDSAAYFCASSPPGQPNEKLFFGSGTQLSVL.

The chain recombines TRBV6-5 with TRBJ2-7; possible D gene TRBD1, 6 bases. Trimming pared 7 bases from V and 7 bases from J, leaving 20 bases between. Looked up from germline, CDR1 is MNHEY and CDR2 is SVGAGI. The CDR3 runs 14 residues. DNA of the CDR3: TGTGCCAGCAACGGACAGCTGGGGAGATGGGAGCAGTACTTC. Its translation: CASNGQLGRWEQYF.

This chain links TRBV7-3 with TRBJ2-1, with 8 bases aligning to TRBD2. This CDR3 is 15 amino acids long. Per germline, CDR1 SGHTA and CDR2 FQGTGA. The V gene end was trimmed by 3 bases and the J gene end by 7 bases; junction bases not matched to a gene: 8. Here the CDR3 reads CASSLPGGPTNEQFF. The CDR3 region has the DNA TGTGCCAGCAGCTTGCCGGGAGGGCCGACGAATGAGCAGTTCTTC.

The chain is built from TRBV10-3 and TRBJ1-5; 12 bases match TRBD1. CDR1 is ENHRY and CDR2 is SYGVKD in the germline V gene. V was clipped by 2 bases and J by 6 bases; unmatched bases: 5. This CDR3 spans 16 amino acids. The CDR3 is CAISEGGQGAFQPQHF. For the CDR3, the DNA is TGTGCCATCAGTGAGGGGGGACAGGGGGCTTTTCAGCCCCAGCATTTT.

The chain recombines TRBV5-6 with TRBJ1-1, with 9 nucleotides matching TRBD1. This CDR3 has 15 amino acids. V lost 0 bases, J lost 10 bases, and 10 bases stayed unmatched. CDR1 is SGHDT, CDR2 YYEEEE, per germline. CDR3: CASSLENRGQHGAFF. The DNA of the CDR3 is TGTGCCAGCAGCTTGGAGAACAGGGGGCAACATGGAGCTTTCTTT. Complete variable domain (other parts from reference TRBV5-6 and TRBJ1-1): DAGVTQSPTHLIKTRGQQVTLRCSPKSGHDTVSWYQQALGQGPQFIFQYYEEEERQRGNFPDRFSGHQFPNYSSELNVNALLLGDSALYLCASSLENRGQHGAFFGQGTRLTVV.